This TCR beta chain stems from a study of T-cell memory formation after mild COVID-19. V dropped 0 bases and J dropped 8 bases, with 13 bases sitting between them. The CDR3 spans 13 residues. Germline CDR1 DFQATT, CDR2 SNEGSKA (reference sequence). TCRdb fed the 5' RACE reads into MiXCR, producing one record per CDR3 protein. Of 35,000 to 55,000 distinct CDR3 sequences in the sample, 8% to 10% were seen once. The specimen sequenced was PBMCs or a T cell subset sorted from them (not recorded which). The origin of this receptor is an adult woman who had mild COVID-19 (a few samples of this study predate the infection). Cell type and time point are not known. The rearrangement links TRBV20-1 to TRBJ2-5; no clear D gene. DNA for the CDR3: TGCAGTGCTAGAGATCCATCTACAAAAACCCAGTACTTC. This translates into CSARDPSTKTQYF.